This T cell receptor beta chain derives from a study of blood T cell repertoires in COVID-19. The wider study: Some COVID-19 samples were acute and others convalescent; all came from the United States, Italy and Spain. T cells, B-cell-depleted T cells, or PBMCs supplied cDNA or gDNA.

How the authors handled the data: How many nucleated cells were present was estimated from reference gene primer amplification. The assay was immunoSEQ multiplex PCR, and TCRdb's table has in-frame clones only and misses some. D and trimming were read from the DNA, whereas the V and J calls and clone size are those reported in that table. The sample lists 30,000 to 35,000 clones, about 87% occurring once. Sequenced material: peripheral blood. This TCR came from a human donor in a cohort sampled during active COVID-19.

The CDR3 nucleotides are TGCGCCAGCAGGGGGGCCGGGGTGGGTCCCAATGAGCAGTTCTTC. Protein: CASRGAGVGPNEQFF. The chain combines TRBV10-2 with TRBJ2-1; D may be TRBD1 (6 bases). The CDR3 runs to 15 residues. With 6 bases removed from V and 6 bases from J, the gap between germline ends came to 18 bases. CDR1 is WSHSY, CDR2 SAAADI, per germline.